A selection of T cell receptor beta chains follows, all from one sample in a study of cytomegalovirus exposure and HLA in healthy donors. Generated by immunoSEQ multiplex PCR, the TCRdb table keeps only in-frame clones and is missing some. The table lists 250,000 to 350,000 clones, over 75% of them singletons. Sequencing was performed on PBMCs. These receptors were obtained from a man younger than 40 in good health and CMV-seronegative. Each CDR3 is given without its conserved first and last residue. Not all rows give a size; the values are once, few, many and, for expanded clones, a class.

CDR3aa | abundance | v_gene
ASSTQLAGSQPQH | - | TRBV19
ASSGPGLAGYEQY | once | TRBV6-6
ASSEGVLGTGTYNEQF | - | TRBV9
ASRKTTGGRTEAF | - | TRBV5-6
ASSYEGGTDTQY | few | TRBV6-5
ASSSGTGGRNQPQH | - | TRBV5-6
ASSDGGGATDTQY | - | TRBV6-4
ASSWVFGVNEKLF | - | TRBV27
ASSPPGETQY | - | TRBV7-2
ASSRSGGLQETQY | - | TRBV5-4
ASSTPGQGPNEQY | - | TRBV7-9
ASSLALATEAF | - | TRBV7-6
ASSIPSQGIGEKLF | - | TRBV19
ASSPGGMNTEAF | - | TRBV6-6
ASSVQENTEAF | - | TRBV6-5
ASSALDSSSGNTIY | - | TRBV7-8
ASSQDLWGGYTEAF | once | TRBV4-1
ASSPLQGYYTEAF | once | TRBV5-6
ASSNNRGNYGYT | - | TRBV21-1
ASSQDTGYGYT | - | TRBV4-3
ASSPVFGGRGWTEAF | - | TRBV18
ASSWPDMNTEAF | - | TRBV5-1
AWSDRGLQPQH | - | TRBV30
ASSQTGSNGYT | - | TRBV14
ASSFTGAATNEKLF | - | TRBV6-5
ASRDRELHQPQH | - | TRBV6-6
ASKTRGQGLKRYGYT | - | TRBV5-4
ASADRESTEAF | - | TRBV5-1
ASSQDTAGGVEQY | - | TRBV4-2
SVDPGIDYGYT | once | TRBV29-1
ASSSTSGGSSYNEQF | once | TRBV7-2
ASSLVWWAGDNSPLH | - | TRBV7-8
ASSIGTDTGELF | - | TRBV19
ASSSSGTGSYEQY | - | TRBV7-9
ASRSVGESTEAF | - | TRBV10-2
ASSLRRGTGFYEQY | - | TRBV5-6
ASSVDSTKQPQH | - | TRBV19
ASSPPGGLYEQY | - | TRBV19
ASSSTGQGIYNEQF | once | TRBV5-4
ASSQDVFRTGSNQPQH | - | TRBV4-1
ASSSPYEQY | - | TRBV7-2
ASSSSWTSGTYEQY | - | TRBV6-5
ASTKQF | once | TRBV5-8
ASIRAGTGRGANVLT | few | TRBV5-6
ASSPAGTGYEQY | - | TRBV6-5
ASSLILAGAYEQY | - | TRBV11-2
SVRTGVEGYTEAF | few | TRBV29-1
AWEKGQFMNTEAF | - | TRBV30
AISEPGNSYEQY | once | TRBV10-3
SVVSRTGGTEAF | - | TRBV29-1